The rows below give T cell receptor beta chains drawn from one sample of a study of CD8 T cells in ankylosing spondylitis. TCRdb re-derived calls from the 5' RACE reads in MiXCR, one entry per CDR3 protein. The sample has 250,000 to 350,000 distinct CDR3 sequences; around 18% are singletons. Sequenced material: blood, either unsorted or a sorted T cell fraction (not recorded which). The source of these receptors is a male donor with ankylosing spondylitis or in good health (not recorded which). Each CDR3 is given with its conserved first and last residue. The D gene is left open where the match is weak. Not all rows give a size; the values are once, few, many and, for expanded clones, a class.

V: TRBV5-1
size: few
D: NA
length: 17
J: TRBJ1-3
DNA: TGCGCCAGCAGCTTGGTAGGCGGTAATCTCCCTGGAAACACCATATATTTT
CDR3: CASSLVGGNLPGNTIYF

V: TRBV5-5
size: NA
D: NA
length: 15
J: TRBJ1-5
DNA: TGTGCCAGCAGCCGCGACACCCTTAGCAATCAGCCCCAGCATTTT
CDR3: CASSRDTLSNQPQHF

V: TRBV2
size: few
D: NA
length: 15
J: TRBJ2-2
DNA: TGTGCCAGCAGTGGAGGGTTCGCGAACACCGGGGAGCTGTTTTTT
CDR3: CASSGGFANTGELFF

V: TRBV3-1
size: NA
D: TRBD1
length: 14
J: TRBJ2-1
DNA: TGTGCCAGCAGCCAGGACAGGGATTACAATGAGCAGTTCTTC
CDR3: CASSQDRDYNEQFF

V: TRBV12-3/TRBV12-4
size: NA
D: TRBD1
length: 13
J: TRBJ2-5
DNA: TGTGCCAGCCGTTGGGACAGAGAAGAGACCCAGTACTTC
CDR3: CASRWDREETQYF

V: TRBV29-1
size: NA
D: TRBD1
length: 13
J: TRBJ1-1
DNA: TGCAGCGTCATACAGGGGGCGCAGATTGAAGCTTTCTTT
CDR3: CSVIQGAQIEAFF

V: TRBV12-3/TRBV12-4
size: many
D: NA
length: 13
J: TRBJ1-1
DNA: TGTGCCAGCAGTCTACAGATGAACACTGAAGCTTTCTTT
CDR3: CASSLQMNTEAFF

V: TRBV20-1
size: few
D: TRBD1
length: 14
J: TRBJ2-2
DNA: TGCAGTGCTATCGGACAGGGCAACACCGGGGAGCTGTTTTTT
CDR3: CSAIGQGNTGELFF

V: TRBV20-1
size: few
D: TRBD2
length: 16
J: TRBJ2-3
DNA: TGCAGTGCTAGCGGGGCTAGCGGGAGGGAGGTAGATACGCAGTATTTT
CDR3: CSASGASGREVDTQYF

V: TRBV6-2/TRBV6-3
size: few
D: NA
length: 15
J: TRBJ2-3
DNA: TGTGCCAGCAGTTCACCCCTACAGATCCTGGAAACGCAGTATTTT
CDR3: CASSSPLQILETQYF

V: TRBV12-3/TRBV12-4
size: many
D: TRBD1
length: 14
J: TRBJ1-1
DNA: TGTGCCAGCAGTTTAAAAGAGGACAGGGTGATTGCTTTCTTT
CDR3: CASSLKEDRVIAFF

V: TRBV5-5
size: NA
D: NA
length: 12
J: TRBJ1-1
DNA: TGTGCCAGCAGTTGGCCCTCCGGTGAAGCTTTCTTT
CDR3: CASSWPSGEAFF

V: TRBV20-1
size: few
D: NA
length: 13
J: TRBJ2-2
DNA: TGCAGTGCAGCAGGGAGGAACACCGGGGAGCTGTTTTTT
CDR3: CSAAGRNTGELFF

V: TRBV24-1
size: few
D: NA
length: 15
J: TRBJ2-2
DNA: TGTGCCACCAGTGAACCCGACAGACACACCGGGGAGCTGTTTTTT
CDR3: CATSEPDRHTGELFF

V: TRBV19
size: NA
D: NA
length: 17
J: TRBJ2-3
DNA: TGTGCCAGTAGACCTTCGGGACTCTATTCAGCCACAGATACGCAGTATTTT
CDR3: CASRPSGLYSATDTQYF

V: TRBV3-1
size: NA
D: TRBD2
length: 20
J: TRBJ2-2
DNA: TGTGCCAGCAGCCAAGTTGTGGGACTAGCGGATTGGGCCAACACCGGGGAGCTGTTTTTT
CDR3: CASSQVVGLADWANTGELFF

V: TRBV20-1
size: NA
D: NA
length: 13
J: TRBJ1-1
DNA: TGCAGTGCTATTAAAGTAGGCAACACTGAAGCTTTCTTT
CDR3: CSAIKVGNTEAFF

V: TRBV20-1
size: NA
D: NA
length: 13
J: TRBJ2-3
DNA: TGCAGTGCTAGAGGGCCATTCACAGATACGCAGTATTTT
CDR3: CSARGPFTDTQYF

V: TRBV3-1
size: NA
D: NA
length: 13
J: TRBJ1-1
DNA: TGTGCCAGCACCGTCCCTGGAGGGGACGTAGCTTTCTTT
CDR3: CASTVPGGDVAFF

V: TRBV6-1
size: few
D: TRBD2
length: 17
J: TRBJ2-3
DNA: TGTGCCAGCAGTCCCGGGACTAGCGGGAGTAGTTGGGATACGCAGTATTTT
CDR3: CASSPGTSGSSWDTQYF

V: TRBV9
size: NA
D: NA
length: 15
J: TRBJ2-2
DNA: TGTGCCAGCAGCTCCCAAACTAGCTATACCGGGGAGCTGTTTTTT
CDR3: CASSSQTSYTGELFF

V: TRBV12-3/TRBV12-4
size: NA
D: NA
length: 14
J: TRBJ2-2
DNA: TGTGCCGGCAGCCGGGACTCCCACCCGGGGGAGCTGTTTTTT
CDR3: CAGSRDSHPGELFF

V: TRBV29-1
size: NA
D: TRBD1
length: 15
J: TRBJ2-5
DNA: TGCAGCGTCACAGGGGGCACCACATCCCAAGAGACCCAGTACTTC
CDR3: CSVTGGTTSQETQYF

V: TRBV27
size: few
D: NA
length: 15
J: TRBJ2-3
DNA: TGTGCCAGCAGTCACGGAGGGCCCGGCACAGATACGCAGTATTTT
CDR3: CASSHGGPGTDTQYF

V: TRBV7-8
size: NA
D: NA
length: 16
J: TRBJ2-1
DNA: TGTGCCAGCATCGTAGAGGGGCAGGGGTCCTACAATGAGCAGTTCTTC
CDR3: CASIVEGQGSYNEQFF

V: TRBV4-2
size: few
D: TRBD2
length: 21
J: TRBJ2-3
DNA: TGTGCCAGCAGCCTGCGTCTCTTCCAGGGACTAGCGGGAGAATTTGGAGATACGCAGTATTTT
CDR3: CASSLRLFQGLAGEFGDTQYF

V: TRBV11-2
size: NA
D: TRBD1
length: 16
J: TRBJ2-1
DNA: TGTGCCAGCAGCCTGGCCGGGACAGGGTACAACAATGAGCAGTTCTTC
CDR3: CASSLAGTGYNNEQFF